Below, one T cell receptor beta chain is given with its context. Its specificity is unknown. This CDR3 comprises 13 residues. V gave up 4 bases and J gave up 3 bases, with 9 bases separating them. Germline assignment: CDR1 MNHNS and CDR2 SASEGT. The source of the sample is a study of beta chain features in type 1 diabetes. Study observations and caveats: At VDJ recombination sites, type 1 diabetes patients had fewer insertions and more deleted nucleotides.

Investigators reverse transcribed all isolated RNA, so they sequenced expressed TCRB transcripts. Some clones are missing from TCRdb's copy, which holds only in-frame ones; the method was immunoSEQ multiplex PCR. The sample consists of about 15,000 clones, 55% of them appearing once. This TCR was recovered from a woman between 18 and 29 years old in good health. Sequenced material: stem cell memory CD4+ T cells from blood. The chain couples TRBV6-1 to TRBJ1-2; no definite D call. The CDR3 is CASSANRDYGYTF. The DNA of the CDR3 is TGTGCCAGCAGTGCGAACAGAGACTATGGCTACACCTTC.